Below, 2 T cell receptor beta chains from the same sample are listed, as sequenced in a study of monozygotic twins with inflammatory bowel disease. TCRdb derives one entry per CDR3 protein from the 5' RACE reads, leaving out DNA. Its clone listing holds 400,000 to 500,000 distinct CDR3 sequences. Sequenced input: blood. These TCRs come from a human donor with ulcerative colitis or Crohn's disease, or a healthy co-twin of an affected twin (not recorded which).

The rearrangement joins TRBV15 to TRBJ1-5; the D call from TCRdb, TRBD1, cannot be confirmed without DNA. Looked up from germline, CDR1 is LNHNV and CDR2 is YYDKDF (reference sequence). This CDR3 is 16 amino acids long. The CDR3 loop is CATSRAGGQGGQPQHF.

This sequence joins TRBV5-6 and TRBJ2-1; TCRdb returns TRBD1, unconfirmable since there is no DNA. The CDR3 is made up of 17 amino acids. In germline, CDR1 is SGHDT, CDR2 YYEEEE. The CDR3 here is CASSSHLRGSSYNEQFF.